This entry lists 27 T cell receptor beta chains sequenced from one sample in a study of blood T cell repertoires in COVID-19. Sequencing used immunoSEQ multiplex PCR; TCRdb keeps in-frame clones, though not all of them. The sample lists around 260,000 clones, 86% seen once, with 3% in the top ten. Specimen: peripheral blood. The receptor source for this set is a woman aged 25 to 45 with active or convalescent COVID-19.

The rearrangement joins TRBV9 to TRBJ2-3, with TRBD2 matching 10 bases. From germline, CDR1 is SGDLS and CDR2 YYNGEE. This CDR3 comprises 18 residues. Germline trimming cut 2 bases from V and 6 bases from J; bases unmatched to any gene: 15. The CDR3 sequence is CASSVSSSGGQVSDTQYF. The CDR3 nucleotides read TGTGCCAGCAGCGTTTCTTCTAGCGGGGGCCAAGTTTCGGATACGCAGTATTTT.

V is TRBV5-4 and J is TRBJ1-6, with 8 bases matching TRBD1. The CDR3 has 16 amino acids. V lost 1 base to trimming and J lost 9 bases; unmatched junction nucleotides: 9. Germline CDR1 is SGHNT and CDR2 is YYREEE (reference sequence). CDR3 loop: CASSLKEQGVGSPLHF. The CDR3 nucleotides read TGTGCCAGCAGCTTGAAGGAACAGGGGGTTGGTTCACCCCTCCACTTT.

CDR3 bases: TGTGCCTGGAGTAGGCGGGGGAACTATGGCTACACCTTC. Protein product: CAWSRRGNYGYTF. V and J are TRBV30 and TRBJ1-2; a possible D gene is TRBD1 (5 bases). The length of the CDR3 is 13 residues. Germline V gene sequence: CDR1 GTSNPN, CDR2 SVGIG (reference sequence). V lost 2 bases to trimming and J lost 2 bases, with 9 bases between them.

V is TRBV15 and J is TRBJ1-5, with no clear D. Germline values: CDR1 LNHNV, CDR2 YYDKDF (reference sequence). V dropped 1 base and J dropped 5 bases, with 12 bases sitting between them. The CDR3 consists of 15 residues. CDR3 region: CATSRGNPGDQPQHF. In nucleotides, the CDR3 is TGTGCCACCAGCAGAGGAAACCCCGGGGATCAGCCCCAGCATTTT.

As DNA, the CDR3 is TGTGCCAGCAGTGACCCAGGGTTTTTGGGCCCTGAAGCTTTCTTT. This gives the protein CASSDPGFLGPEAFF. The J gene is TRBJ1-1, the V gene TRBV6-1, with D possibly matching TRBD1 (5 bases). CDR3 length equals 15 residues. Germline loops: CDR1 MNHNS, CDR2 SASEGT. V was cut by 3 bases and J by 6 bases, with 17 bases left in between.

The chain has TRBV5-1 and TRBJ1-1; D is uncertain. The CDR3 is 13 residues long. In germline, CDR1 is SGHRS, CDR2 YFSETQ. The germline V and J ends were trimmed by 1 base and 6 bases, with 10 bases remaining between them. The CDR3 DNA is TGCGCCAGCAGCTTGAGCAGTAGCCCTGAAGCTTTCTTT. Protein sequence: CASSLSSSPEAFF.

This chain uses TRBV20-1 with TRBJ2-1; perhaps TRBD1 as D (6 bases). Germline CDR1 DFQATT, CDR2 SNEGSKA (reference sequence). Trimming left V 3 bases short and J 7 bases short, with 10 bases between. The CDR3 is 12 amino acids. The CDR3 protein is CSASLRGNEQFF. CDR3 nucleotide sequence: TGCAGTGCTAGTCTTAGGGGGAATGAGCAGTTCTTC.

The rearrangement joins TRBV19 to TRBJ1-3; TRBD1 aligns across 7 bases. V was pared by 1 base and J by 0 bases, with 3 bases of the junction left unmatched. CDR1 is LNHDA and CDR2 is SQIVND in the germline V gene (reference sequence). The CDR3 runs 16 residues. CDR3 coding DNA: TGTGCCAGTAGTATAGCAGGGGGTTACTCTGGAAACACCATATATTTT. Encoded protein: CASSIAGGYSGNTIYF.

J is TRBJ2-7 and V is TRBV6-5; TRBD1 matches at 11 bases. Germline assignment: CDR1 MNHEY and CDR2 SVGAGI. The V gene end was trimmed by 3 bases and the J gene end by 2 bases; junction bases not matched to a gene: 3. This CDR3 spans 15 amino acids. CDR3 bases: TGTGCCAGCAGTTATGGGACAGGGGGTGCCTACGAGCAGTACTTC. Amino acids: CASSYGTGGAYEQYF.

On this clone itself: A read error may account for a junction end that differs from germline. J is TRBJ2-1 and V is TRBV7-7; perhaps TRBD2 as D (5 bases). CDR3 length: 15 residues. Per germline, CDR1 SSHAT and CDR2 FNYEAQ (reference sequence). The CDR3 protein is CASSLVRLSANEQFF. The CDR3 DNA reads TGTGCTAGCAGCTTAGTGCGACTATCCGCGAATGAGCAGTTCTTC.

V and J are TRBV14 and TRBJ1-6; 9 nucleotides align to TRBD1. This CDR3 has 16 residues. Germline lookup yields CDR1 SGHDN and CDR2 FVKESK. Trimming cost V 4 bases and J 9 bases; bases outside gene matches: 10. CDR3 nucleotides: TGTGCCAGCAGCCCAAGGACAGGGGAGTACGGTTCACCCCTCCACTTT. Translating it yields CASSPRTGEYGSPLHF.

CDR3 coding DNA: TGTGCCAGCAGTTTATCCGCCGGGACAGGTTTTAATGAAAAACTGTTTTTT. Its translation is CASSLSAGTGFNEKLFF. This sequence joins TRBV27 and TRBJ1-4; 8 bases align to TRBD1. This CDR3 has 17 residues. Germline values: CDR1 MNHEY, CDR2 SMNVEV (reference sequence). V lost 0 bases and J lost 4; bases outside the gene matches: 7.

The gene calls are TRBV19 and TRBJ2-3; possibly TRBD2 for D (7 bases). The CDR3 is made up of 15 amino acids. Germline loops: CDR1 LNHDA, CDR2 SQIVND (reference sequence). Trimming removed 9 bases from V and 3 bases from J, with 19 bases in between. The CDR3 sequence: CASRSLGGATDTQYF. The CDR3 coding sequence is TGTGCCAGCCGGTCCCTAGGGGGGGCGACAGATACGCAGTATTTT.

The chain is built from TRBV4-3 and TRBJ2-3; D is undetermined. This CDR3 spans 13 amino acids. V shed 3 bases and J shed 2 bases, with 6 bases lying between them. The germline V gene encodes CDR1 LGHNA and CDR2 YSLEER. CDR3 sequence reads: CASSHEPTDTQYF. CDR3 in DNA: TGCGCCAGCAGCCATGAGCCCACAGATACGCAGTATTTT.

The chain has TRBV23-1 and TRBJ2-6, with 7 positions matching TRBD1. TRBV23-1 qualifies as an ORF whose function is uncertain. J lost 0 bases, V lost 3 bases, and 5 bases had no gene match. The CDR3 is made up of 17 amino acids. The CDR3 reads CASSQPGGSSGANVLTF. CDR3 coding DNA: TGCGCCAGCAGTCAGCCAGGGGGTAGCTCTGGGGCCAACGTCCTGACTTTC.

The V and J genes are TRBV5-1 and TRBJ2-7, with 7 bases matching TRBD2. This CDR3 is built from 14 residues. CDR1 is SGHRS and CDR2 is YFSETQ in the germline V gene. With V trimmed by 0 bases and J by 3 bases, 3 bases remained unmatched. CDR3 loop: CASSLVPGGYEQYF. The CDR3 nucleotides read TGCGCCAGCAGCTTGGTACCGGGGGGCTACGAGCAGTACTTC.

The gene calls are TRBV7-2 and TRBJ2-1, with TRBD2 identical over 14 bases. Per the germline V gene, CDR1 is SGHTA and CDR2 is FQGNSA. J lost 9 bases, V lost 5 bases, and 6 bases had no gene match. The CDR3 loop spans 15 amino acids. The CDR3 loop reads CASSIGLAGGREQFF. DNA of the CDR3: TGTGCCAGCAGCATCGGACTAGCGGGGGGACGTGAGCAGTTCTTC.

V and J are TRBV28 and TRBJ1-2; 10 nucleotides align to TRBD1. With 6 bases clipped from V and 3 bases from J, the junction kept 10 bases outside the gene matches. CDR3 length equals 16 residues. From germline, CDR1 is MDHEN and CDR2 SYDVKM. The CDR3 DNA reads as TGTGCCAGCAGCCTTATACGGGACAGGGGTCACTATGGCTACACCTTC. Translation: CASSLIRDRGHYGYTF.

The V and J genes are TRBV15 and TRBJ2-2; no firm D call. The CDR3 is made up of 16 amino acids. Trimming left V 0 bases short and J 1 base short, with 9 bases between. From germline, CDR1 is LNHNV and CDR2 YYDKDF (reference sequence). The CDR3 region is CATSRESGLNTGELFF. CDR3 in DNA: TGTGCCACCAGCAGAGAATCGGGTCTGAACACCGGGGAGCTGTTTTTT.

This chain links TRBV18 with TRBJ1-1, with TRBD1 matching over 10 bases. J gave up 0 bases and V 2 bases, and 9 bases lay outside the gene matches. The CDR3 loop spans 18 amino acids. Per germline, CDR1 KGHSH and CDR2 LQKENI. This chain's CDR3 is CASSPTLTGGYMNTEAFF. DNA of the CDR3: TGTGCCAGCTCACCAACACTGACAGGGGGCTACATGAACACTGAAGCTTTCTTT.

V gene TRBV2 combines with J gene TRBJ1-6; the D is unclear. Germline V gene lookup returns CDR1 SNHLY and CDR2 FYNNEI. This CDR3 contains 17 residues. V shed 3 bases and J shed 8 bases, with 20 bases lying between them. As DNA, the CDR3 is TGTGCCAGCAGTGAGTTTCGCCGATCAGGCAGATATTCACCCCTCCACTTT. Protein product: CASSEFRRSGRYSPLHF.

J is TRBJ2-5 and V is TRBV5-1; the D gene is possibly TRBD1 (5 bases). Germline CDR1 SGHRS, CDR2 YFSETQ. This CDR3 region has 13 residues. V dropped 5 bases and J dropped 3 bases, with 11 bases sitting between them. CDR3 DNA: TGCGCCAGCAGAGACCCCAGGGAAGAGACCCAGTACTTC. Encoded protein: CASRDPREETQYF. Using reference TRBV5-1 and TRBJ2-5 for the parts outside the CDR3, the full variable domain is KAGVTQTPRYLIKTRGQQVTLSCSPISGHRSVSWYQQTPGQGLQFLFEYFSETQRNKGNFPGRFSGRQFSNSRSEMNVSTLELGDSALYLCASRDPREETQYFGPGTRLLVL.

The V gene is TRBV7-2, the J gene TRBJ2-3; TRBD2 matches 14 bases. This CDR3 spans 15 amino acids. Germline V CDR1 and CDR2: SGHTA, FQGNSA. V lost 5 bases, J lost 4 bases, and 2 bases stayed unmatched. CDR3 sequence (DNA): TGTGCCAGCAGCCAGACTAGCGGGGGGGCAGATACGCAGTATTTT. Translated, it gives CASSQTSGGADTQYF.

This chain uses TRBV28 with TRBJ1-2; D remains unclear. This CDR3 has 13 residues. Per germline, CDR1 MDHEN and CDR2 SYDVKM. V was cut by 8 bases and J by 3 bases, with 13 bases left in between. CDR3 bases: TGTGCCAGCGAAGTGGGTCGGGACTATGGCTACACCTTC. Translating it yields CASEVGRDYGYTF.

The chain recombines TRBV18 with TRBJ1-1; weak D call: TRBD1 (5 bases). CDR3 length: 18 amino acids. The ends were cut back, 6 bases at V and 5 bases at J, with 28 bases in the middle. Germline assignment: CDR1 KGHSH and CDR2 LQKENI. The CDR3 protein is CASSQPRQGLFPATEAFF. In DNA form, the CDR3 reads TGTGCCAGCTCCCAACCTCGGCAGGGCTTGTTTCCCGCGACTGAAGCTTTCTTT. The variable domain in full, with the rest retrieved from reference TRBV18 and TRBJ1-1, is NAGVMQNPRHLVRRRGQEARLRCSPMKGHSHVYWYRQLPEEGLKFMVYLQKENIIDESGMPKERFSAEFPKEGPSILRIQQVVRGDSAAYFCASSQPRQGLFPATEAFFGQGTRLTVV.

The chain recombines TRBV4-1 with TRBJ2-4, with D possibly being TRBD1 (5 bases). The CDR3 covers 16 residues. Germline V gene lookup returns CDR1 MGHRA and CDR2 YSYEKL. The ends were cut back, 1 base at V and 8 bases at J, with 18 bases in the middle. The DNA of the CDR3 is TGCGCCAGCAGCCAAGCATCTGGGTGGGGCGTAGACATTCAGTACTTC. Its protein product is CASSQASGWGVDIQYF.

The gene calls are TRBV10-2 and TRBJ1-2; D may be TRBD1 (5 bases). The CDR3 consists of 13 residues. V lost 3 bases and J lost 8, with 13 bases in between. The V gene's germline CDR1 is WSHSY and CDR2 SAAADI. The CDR3 spells CASSESQGRGYTF. Written as DNA, the CDR3 is TGCGCCAGCAGTGAAAGCCAGGGAAGGGGCTACACCTTC.